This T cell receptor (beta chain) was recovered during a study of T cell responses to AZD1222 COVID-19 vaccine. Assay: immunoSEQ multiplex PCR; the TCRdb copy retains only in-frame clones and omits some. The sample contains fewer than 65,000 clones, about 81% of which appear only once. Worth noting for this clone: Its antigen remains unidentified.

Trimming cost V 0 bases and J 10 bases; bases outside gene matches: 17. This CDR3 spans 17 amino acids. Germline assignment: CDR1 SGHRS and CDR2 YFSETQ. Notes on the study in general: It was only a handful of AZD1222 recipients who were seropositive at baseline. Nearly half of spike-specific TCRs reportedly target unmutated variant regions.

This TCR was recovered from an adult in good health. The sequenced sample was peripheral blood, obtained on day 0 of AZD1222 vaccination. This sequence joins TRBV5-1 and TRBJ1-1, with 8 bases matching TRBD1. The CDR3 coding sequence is TGCGCCAGCAGCTTGGCAGGGGGCGCGAATTGGGCAACAGCAGCTTTCTTT. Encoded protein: CASSLAGGANWATAAFF.